The 8 T cell receptor beta chains listed next were all sequenced from one sample in a study of blood T cell repertoires in COVID-19 (dated by TCRdb to 2019 to 2021). The library was built by means of the immunoSEQ multiplex PCR assay. The source is immuneACCESS, and TCRdb retained only in-frame sequences with V and J called. Part of the clones is not carried over; for the studies checked, unresolved V genes explain less than half of this, and the remainder is unexplained. This sample comprises more than 200,000 clones, about 86% of them detected only once. The top ten clonotypes cover around 8.9% of the sample. The specimen sequenced was peripheral blood. Source of these receptors: a man aged 35-49 years with active or convalescent COVID-19.

The chain combines TRBV6-2 or TRBV6-3 with TRBJ2-7, with 11 positions matching TRBD2. The germline V gene encodes CDR1 MNHEY and CDR2 SVGEGT. The CDR3 sequence is 12 residues long. With V trimmed by 6 bases and J by 7 bases, 2 bases remained unmatched. DNA for the CDR3: TGTGCCAGCAGCCGGACTAGCGGGGAGCAGTACTTC. It yields the protein CASSRTSGEQYF.

The chain joins TRBV2 to TRBJ1-2; D possibly corresponds to TRBD1 (6 bases). Germline V CDR1 and CDR2: SNHLY, FYNNEI. V was clipped by 3 bases and J by 7 bases, with 18 bases between them. The CDR3 extends over 15 amino acids. As DNA, the CDR3 is TGTGCCAGCAGTGACCGACAGGCCTCGGCAGGTGGCTACACCTTC. It codes for CASSDRQASAGGYTF.

The chain recombines TRBV11-2 with TRBJ1-1; the D is unclear. In germline, CDR1 is SGHAT, CDR2 FQNNGV. This CDR3 spans 15 amino acids. V was pared by 0 bases and J by 4 bases, with 12 bases between. CDR3 DNA: TGTGCCAGCAGCTTAGATCCCATGGGAGGCACTGAAGCTTTCTTT. Protein sequence: CASSLDPMGGTEAFF.

This rearrangement joins TRBV11-1 to TRBJ1-4; no definite D call. CDR1 is SGHAT and CDR2 is FQDESV in the germline V gene (reference sequence). The CDR3 is made up of 14 amino acids. V shed 3 bases and J shed 0 bases, with 5 bases lying between them. Here the CDR3 reads CASSFYATNEKLFF. The CDR3 coding sequence is TGTGCCAGCAGCTTTTATGCAACTAATGAAAAACTGTTTTTT.

This chain joins TRBV6-1 and TRBJ2-1, with 10 bases that match TRBD2. Germline trimming cut 1 base from V and 8 bases from J; bases unmatched to any gene: 5. The CDR3 extends over 15 amino acids. Germline assignment: CDR1 MNHNS and CDR2 SASEGT. This CDR3 is CASSEGSGGQDEQFF. Written as DNA, the CDR3 is TGTGCCAGCAGTGAAGGTAGCGGGGGGCAGGATGAGCAGTTCTTC.

The rearrangement links TRBV4-1 to TRBJ1-1; D unresolved. This CDR3 has 13 residues. Germline V gene data show CDR1 as MGHRA and CDR2 as YSYEKL. Trimming left V 3 bases short and J 3 bases short, with 8 bases between. CDR3 in amino acids: CASSQQLYTEAFF. The CDR3 coding sequence is TGCGCCAGCAGCCAGCAACTCTACACTGAAGCTTTCTTT.

This clone has just one count. This sequence joins TRBV7-9 and TRBJ2-3; TRBD2 matches at 12 bases. J was trimmed by 1 base and V by 5 bases; bases with no gene match: 1. CDR1 and CDR2 from the germline V gene are SEHNR and FQNEAQ (reference sequence). CDR3 length: 15 amino acids. This CDR3 is CASSPSGRGTDTQYF. CDR3 DNA sequence: TGTGCCAGCAGCCCTAGCGGGAGGGGCACAGATACGCAGTATTTT.

The V call is TRBV7-9, the J call TRBJ2-5; D not certain. The V gene's germline CDR1 is SEHNR and CDR2 FQNEAQ (reference sequence). CDR3 size: 13 residues. V was trimmed by 8 bases and J by 2 bases, leaving 12 bases between them. The CDR3 region has the DNA TGTGCCAGCGTCGCAACACTACAAGAGACCCAGTACTTC. It yields the protein CASVATLQETQYF.